One sample yielded the 25 T cell receptor beta chains listed below, sequenced in a study of OX40 agonist ivuxolimab in advanced cancers. The protocol used for the library was the immunoSEQ multiplex PCR assay. TCRdb carries this immuneACCESS record with in-frame sequences only. Its versions omit some clonotypes, under half of them owing to an unresolved V gene in the studies checked, with the rest unexplained. Here the sample has approximately 78,000 clones; around 86% occur a single time. The leading ten clones occupy 6.9% of the sample. Here the sequenced sample was CD4+ or CD8+ T cells sorted from blood, taken in a trial of the OX40 agonist ivuxolimab. The receptors were gathered from an adult with an advanced solid tumor such as melanoma, head and neck, liver or kidney cancer.

The J gene is TRBJ2-1, the V gene TRBV27, with TRBD2 as a possible D gene (5 bases). V lost 5 bases and J lost 0, with 11 bases in between. Germline-derived CDR1 and CDR2 are MNHEY and SMNVEV (reference sequence). The CDR3 extends over 15 amino acids. CDR3 amino acids: CASSAPGSSYNEQFF. The CDR3 DNA reads TGTGCCAGCAGTGCCCCGGGGAGCTCCTACAATGAGCAGTTCTTC.

The count of this clone is one. The rearrangement links TRBV19 to TRBJ1-5; 7 bases match TRBD1. This CDR3 comprises 18 residues. Germline lookup yields CDR1 LNHDA and CDR2 SQIVND (reference sequence). The V segment lost 4 bases and the J segment 3 bases; nucleotides outside the gene matches: 15. The CDR3 nucleotides read TGTGCCAGTAGTAACCAAGCTCGGGGACAGAGTATCAATCAGCCCCAGCATTTT. Encoded protein: CASSNQARGQSINQPQHF.

CDR3 nucleotides: TGTGCCAGCAGCTTTCCGGGGGACAATCCGTATTTT. It encodes CASSFPGDNPYF. The chain carries TRBV5-4 and TRBJ2-3; D is possibly TRBD1 or TRBD2 (6 bases each). Germline loops: CDR1 SGHNT, CDR2 YYREEE (reference sequence). Trimming pared 2 bases from V and 14 bases from J, leaving 15 bases between. The CDR3 loop spans 12 amino acids.

The chain is built from TRBV9 and TRBJ2-5, with D perhaps matching TRBD2 (6 bases). CDR3 length: 15 residues. Trimming cost V 0 bases and J 3 bases, with 12 bases left between them. Per germline, CDR1 SGDLS and CDR2 YYNGEE. The DNA for the CDR3 is TGTGCCAGCAGCGTAGTCGGGACTCTGGAAGAGACCCAGTACTTC. It translates to CASSVVGTLEETQYF.

The gene calls are TRBV10-1 and TRBJ2-3; D gene unclear. Trimming removed 3 bases at V and 2 bases at J, with 6 bases between. The CDR3 spans 13 residues. Germline V lookup: CDR1 WNHNN, CDR2 SYGVQD (reference sequence). The CDR3 is CASSEWVTDTQYF. The CDR3 DNA reads as TGCGCCAGCAGTGAATGGGTCACAGATACGCAGTATTTT.

The V and J genes are TRBV9 and TRBJ2-1; D is unresolved. This CDR3 is built from 14 residues. Germline V gives CDR1 SGDLS, CDR2 YYNGEE. V was pared by 7 bases and J by 4 bases, with 15 bases between. The CDR3 is CASQLTDQYNEQFF. CDR3 sequence (DNA): TGTGCCAGCCAATTAACGGACCAGTACAATGAGCAGTTCTTC.

V gene TRBV6-1 combines with J gene TRBJ1-5; TRBD1 matches at 9 bases. Germline V lookup: CDR1 MNHNS, CDR2 SASEGT. Losses at the gene ends were 0 bases for V and 5 bases for J; bases not matched to a gene: 5. This CDR3 spans 16 amino acids. CDR3 sequence (DNA): TGTGCCAGCAGTGAAGCAGTAACAGGGGGCGATCAGCCCCAGCATTTT. Translated: CASSEAVTGGDQPQHF.

The chain links TRBV5-4 to TRBJ1-4; 7 bases are shared with TRBD1. V shed 7 bases and J 8 bases; nucleotides not matched to a gene: 11. From germline, CDR1 is SGHNT and CDR2 YYREEE (reference sequence). The CDR3 totals 14 residues. The CDR3 DNA reads TGTGCCAGCGGGAAGACAGGGTCCGGGGAAAAACTGTTTTTT. Its translation: CASGKTGSGEKLFF. Drawing the rest from reference TRBV5-4 and TRBJ1-4, the complete variable domain is ETGVTQSPTHLIKTRGQQVTLRCSSQSGHNTVSWYQQALGQGPQFIFQYYREEENGRGNFPPRFSGLQFPNYSSELNVNALELDDSALYLCASGKTGSGEKLFFGSGTQLSVL.

The rearrangement links TRBV5-1 to TRBJ2-5; the D gene is possibly TRBD1 (5 bases). The germline V gene has CDR1 SGHRS and CDR2 YFSETQ. V dropped 4 bases and J dropped 2 bases, with 12 bases sitting between them. The CDR3 consists of 14 residues. The CDR3 DNA reads TGCGCCAGCAGCACCCTGACAGCTCAAGAGACCCAGTACTTC. Translation: CASSTLTAQETQYF.

This clone is large. The CDR3 spells CASSTGQYNSPLHF. CDR3 DNA sequence: TGTGCCAGTAGCACAGGACAATATAATTCACCCCTCCACTTT. This sequence joins TRBV19 and TRBJ1-6, with D perhaps matching TRBD1 (5 bases). The V and J ends lost 6 bases and 4 bases respectively, with 10 bases between them. Germline V CDR1 and CDR2: LNHDA, SQIVND (reference sequence). This CDR3 comprises 14 residues.

V usage is TRBV30 and J usage is TRBJ1-1; D gene uncertain. V gave up 4 bases and J gave up 7 bases, with 13 bases separating them. The V gene's germline CDR1 is GTSNPN and CDR2 SVGIG (reference sequence). The CDR3 has 12 residues. CDR3 sequence reads: CAWIHGRGEAFF. The CDR3 bases are TGTGCCTGGATTCACGGACGGGGTGAAGCTTTCTTT.

The chain carries TRBV7-2 and TRBJ2-1; the match to TRBD2 covers 8 bases. The length of the CDR3 is 16 residues. Unmatched junction bases numbered 8, after V lost 6 bases and J lost 1 base. CDR1 is SGHTA, CDR2 FQGNSA, per germline. This chain's CDR3 is CASRQSGSGSYNEQFF. DNA of the CDR3: TGTGCCAGCAGACAAAGCGGGAGTGGTTCCTACAATGAGCAGTTCTTC. Full variable domain (outside the CDR3, taken from reference TRBV7-2 and TRBJ2-1): GAGVSQSPSNKVTEKGKDVELRCDPISGHTALYWYRQSLGQGLEFLIYFQGNSAPDKSGLPSDRFSAERTGGSVSTLTIQRTQQEDSAVYLCASRQSGSGSYNEQFFGPGTRLTVL.

The V gene is TRBV6-6, the J gene TRBJ1-4; D call uncertain. This CDR3 is built from 13 residues. The V and J ends lost 2 bases and 8 bases respectively, with 9 bases between them. CDR1 MNHNY and CDR2 SVGAGI come from the germline V gene (reference sequence). The CDR3 is CASSYGQNEKLFF. In DNA, the CDR3 is TGTGCCAGCAGTTACGGGCAGAACGAAAAACTGTTTTTT.

CDR3 amino acids: CASRRGTYTGELFF. The CDR3 nucleotides are TGTGCCAGCAGGCGAGGAACCTACACCGGGGAGCTGTTTTTT. J is TRBJ2-2 and V is TRBV6-5; D is undetermined. The germline V and J ends were trimmed by 6 bases and 3 bases, with 11 bases remaining between them. CDR1 is MNHEY and CDR2 is SVGAGI in the germline V gene. This CDR3 is 14 amino acids long.

This sequence joins TRBV7-6 and TRBJ1-3, with TRBD1 matching over 7 bases. Germline CDR1 SGHVS, CDR2 FNYEAQ. J gave up 0 bases and V 2 bases, and 7 bases lay outside the gene matches. This CDR3 is built from 17 residues. The CDR3 nucleotides read TGTGCCAGCAGCTTACTAGGGACAGACCTCTCTGGAAACACCATATATTTT. Its translation is CASSLLGTDLSGNTIYF. Looking up the rest from reference TRBV7-6 and TRBJ1-3 gives the full variable domain: GAGVSQSPRYKVTKRGQDVALRCDPISGHVSLYWYRQALGQGPEFLTYFNYEAQQDKSGLPNDRFSAERPEGSISTLTIQRTEQRDSAMYRCASSLLGTDLSGNTIYFGEGSWLTVV.

This clone came up once. The V call is TRBV5-5, the J call TRBJ2-5, with 8 bases aligning to TRBD1. V shed 5 bases and J 5 bases; nucleotides not matched to a gene: 11. Germline values: CDR1 SGHKS, CDR2 YYEKEE (reference sequence). CDR3 length: 15 residues. The DNA for the CDR3 is TGTGCCAGCAGTTACAGGGGGTCCATCATGGAGACCCAGTACTTC. It is translated as CASSYRGSIMETQYF.

The V and J genes are TRBV5-5 and TRBJ1-5; 8 bases align to TRBD1. V was clipped by 4 bases and J by 4 bases; unmatched bases: 4. Germline assignment: CDR1 SGHKS and CDR2 YYEKEE (reference sequence). The CDR3 spans 14 residues. The CDR3 region is CASSPDRGNQPQHF. CDR3 nucleotides: TGTGCCAGCAGCCCCGACAGGGGAAATCAGCCCCAGCATTTT. The complete variable domain, with remaining parts taken from reference TRBV5-5 and TRBJ1-5, reads DAGVTQSPTHLIKTRGQQVTLRCSPISGHKSVSWYQQVLGQGPQFIFQYYEKEERGRGNFPDRFSARQFPNYSSELNVNALLLGDSALYLCASSPDRGNQPQHFGDGTRLSIL.

The chain uses TRBV10-3 and TRBJ1-4, with no clear D. V dropped 0 bases and J dropped 1 base, with 12 bases sitting between them. The CDR3 is 17 residues long. Germline V gene lookup returns CDR1 ENHRY and CDR2 SYGVKD. CDR3 DNA: TGTGCCATCAGTGAGTCGCCAGCCTTGCAAACTAATGAAAAACTGTTTTTT. This sequence encodes CAISESPALQTNEKLFF.

Only one count was recorded for this clone. The chain combines TRBV2 with TRBJ1-1; unclear D gene. Germline V gene data show CDR1 as SNHLY and CDR2 as FYNNEI. This CDR3 contains 14 residues. V gave up 5 bases and J gave up 13 bases, with 23 bases separating them. The CDR3 reads CASSSSGLRTRGFF. CDR3 in DNA: TGTGCCAGCAGTAGCTCAGGTTTGCGGACCCGAGGTTTCTTT.

The chain is built from TRBV9 and TRBJ2-3, with TRBD2 matching 10 bases. Germline lookup yields CDR1 SGDLS and CDR2 YYNGEE. The CDR3 has 16 amino acids. With V trimmed by 0 bases and J by 6 bases, 7 bases remained unmatched. This CDR3 reads CASSVVSSGGFDTQYF. CDR3 sequence (DNA): TGTGCCAGCAGCGTAGTTAGTAGCGGGGGGTTTGATACGCAGTATTTT.

The V and J genes are TRBV19 and TRBJ2-5; D uncertain. This CDR3 has 14 residues. V was pared by 3 bases and J by 5 bases, with 13 bases between. CDR1 is LNHDA, CDR2 SQIVND, per germline (reference sequence). In DNA, the CDR3 is TGTGCCAGTAGTATCCAAAGCCTTGAGGAGACCCAGTACTTC. It translates to CASSIQSLEETQYF.

The CDR3: CASSLEATRQFF. In nucleotides, the CDR3 is TGTGCCAGCAGCTTAGAGGCTACTCGGCAGTTCTTC. The V gene is TRBV7-2, the J gene TRBJ2-1; D unclear. Trimming pared 1 base from V and 12 bases from J, leaving 10 bases between. Germline V gene lookup returns CDR1 SGHTA and CDR2 FQGNSA. The CDR3 totals 12 residues.

The CDR3 loop is CASSPVTIYEQYF. CDR3 in DNA: TGTGCCAGCAGCCCCGTGACAATCTACGAGCAGTACTTC. The chain combines TRBV7-2 with TRBJ2-7; the D is unclear. The CDR3 spans 13 residues. With 5 bases removed from V and 3 bases from J, the gap between germline ends came to 11 bases. Germline V gives CDR1 SGHTA, CDR2 FQGNSA.

This chain uses TRBV6-5 with TRBJ1-2; D unclear. Per the germline V gene, CDR1 is MNHEY and CDR2 is SVGAGI. Trimming removed 8 bases at V and 1 base at J, with 11 bases between. The CDR3 has 13 amino acids. The CDR3: CASRVDFNYGYTF. The CDR3 DNA reads TGTGCCAGCCGAGTGGACTTTAACTATGGCTACACCTTC.

The genes are TRBV27 and TRBJ2-2, with D perhaps matching TRBD2 (5 bases). Germline loops: CDR1 MNHEY, CDR2 SMNVEV (reference sequence). The CDR3 covers 16 residues. Trimming took off 3 bases at V and 2 bases at J, with 13 bases between the two ends. For the CDR3, the DNA is TGTGCCAGCAGTTTCGCCCGGACTCGAAACACCGGGGAGCTGTTTTTT. Residues: CASSFARTRNTGELFF.